This T cell receptor (beta chain) was identified during a study of T cell repertoires in cytomegalovirus infection. Whole-study context: Use of recently identified HLA-C-restricted and well-studied HLA-B-restricted CMV epitopes was part of the study. Matching HLA type, along with CMV infection, was indicated by public TCR beta signatures. Study results and caveats: Dominating the ex vivo response were HLA-C-restricted CMV-specific TCR beta clonotypes.

Worth noting for this clonotype: Its antigen remains unidentified.

TCRdb used MiXCR to reprocess the reads, holding one entry per CDR3 protein. The table lists fewer than 85,000 distinct CDR3 sequences, approximately 46% of them singletons, with more than 85% in the top ten. With 1 base clipped from V and 5 bases from J, the junction kept 11 bases outside the gene matches. The length of the CDR3 is 17 residues. Germline CDR1 is MNHNS and CDR2 is SASEGT. The sequence was obtained from a human donor in good health (CMV status not recorded). Some clones in this sample may be carry-over from other donors' samples. Material: CD8+ T cells from cultured PBMCs, obtained from culture after CMV antigen stimulation. V gene TRBV6-1 combines with J gene TRBJ2-3, with 8 bases identical to TRBD2. This CDR3 is CASSEVSPGGEQDTQYF. The CDR3 DNA reads TGTGCCAGCAGTGAAGTTTCTCCGGGGGGGGAGCAAGATACGCAGTATTTT.